This T cell receptor (beta chain) originates from a study of blood T cell repertoires in COVID-19. Looking at the study overall: Samples taken during acute and convalescent COVID-19 were collected in the United States, Italy and Spain. Sample material is recorded as cDNA or gDNA derived from T cells, B-cell-depleted T cells, or PBMCs.

TCRdb's table, derived via immunoSEQ multiplex PCR, lists solely in-frame clones and lacks some. The table shows about 200,000 clones, with around nine tenths occurring only once. The germline V and J ends were trimmed by 3 bases and 4 bases, with 3 bases remaining between them. This CDR3 spans 12 amino acids. Looked up from germline, CDR1 is MDHEN and CDR2 is SYDVKM. This clone was observed a single time. The sample was peripheral blood. This TCR came from a man aged 55 to 70 with acute or convalescent COVID-19. J is TRBJ2-2 and V is TRBV28; no reliable D call. The CDR3 DNA sequence: TGTGCCAGCAGTTTGAGCACCGGGGAGCTGTTTTTT. It codes for CASSLSTGELFF.